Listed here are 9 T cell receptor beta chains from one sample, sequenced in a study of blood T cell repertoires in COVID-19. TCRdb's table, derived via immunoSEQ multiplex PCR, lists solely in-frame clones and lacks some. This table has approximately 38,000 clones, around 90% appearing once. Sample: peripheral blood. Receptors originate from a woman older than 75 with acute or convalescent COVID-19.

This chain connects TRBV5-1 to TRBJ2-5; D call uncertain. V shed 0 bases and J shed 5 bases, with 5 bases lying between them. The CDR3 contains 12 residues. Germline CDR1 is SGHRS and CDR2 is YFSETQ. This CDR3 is CASSLVGETQYF. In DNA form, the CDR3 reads TGCGCCAGCAGCTTGGTCGGGGAGACCCAGTACTTC.

This chain's CDR3 is CASSPGGPRTLHF. CDR3 DNA sequence: TGTGCCAGCAGCCCCGGGGGGCCCAGGACCCTCCACTTT. The gene calls are TRBV28 and TRBJ1-6; a possible D gene is TRBD1 (6 bases). V gave up 6 bases and J gave up 14 bases, with 17 bases separating them. Germline V gives CDR1 MDHEN, CDR2 SYDVKM. The CDR3 consists of 13 residues.

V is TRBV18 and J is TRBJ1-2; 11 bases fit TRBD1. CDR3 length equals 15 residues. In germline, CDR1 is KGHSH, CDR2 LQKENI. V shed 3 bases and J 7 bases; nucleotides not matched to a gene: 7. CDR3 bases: TGTGCCAGCTCACCGGGGACAGGGGGTTTCCTTGGCTACACCTTC. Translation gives CASSPGTGGFLGYTF.

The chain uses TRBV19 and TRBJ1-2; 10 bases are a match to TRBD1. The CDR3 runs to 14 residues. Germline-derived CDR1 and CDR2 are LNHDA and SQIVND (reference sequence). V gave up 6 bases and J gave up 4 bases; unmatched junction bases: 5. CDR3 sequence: CASRRQGALYGYTF. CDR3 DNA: TGTGCCAGTAGAAGACAGGGGGCTCTCTATGGCTACACCTTC.

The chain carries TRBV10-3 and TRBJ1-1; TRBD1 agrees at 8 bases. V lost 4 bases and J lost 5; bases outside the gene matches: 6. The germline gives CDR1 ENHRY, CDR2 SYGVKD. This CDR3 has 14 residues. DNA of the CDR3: TGTGCCATCAGTGGGACAGGGACCAGGACTGAAGCTTTCTTT. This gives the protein CAISGTGTRTEAFF.

CDR3 sequence reads: CASGDSSNYGYTF. CDR3 DNA sequence: TGTGCCAGCGGGGACAGCTCTAACTATGGCTACACCTTC. The V and J genes are TRBV12-3 or TRBV12-4 and TRBJ1-2; 7 positions agree with TRBD1. With V trimmed by 8 bases and J by 0 bases, 3 bases remained unmatched. The CDR3 length is 13 residues.

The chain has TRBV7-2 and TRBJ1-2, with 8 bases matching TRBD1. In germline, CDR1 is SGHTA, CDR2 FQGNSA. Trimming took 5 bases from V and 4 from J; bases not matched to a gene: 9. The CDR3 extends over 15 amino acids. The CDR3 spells CASSPSTGVGYGYTF. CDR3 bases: TGTGCCAGCAGCCCGTCGACAGGGGTTGGCTATGGCTACACCTTC. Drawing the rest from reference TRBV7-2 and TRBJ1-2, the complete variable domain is GAGVSQSPSNKVTEKGKDVELRCDPISGHTALYWYRQSLGQGLEFLIYFQGNSAPDKSGLPSDRFSAERTGGSVSTLTIQRTQQEDSAVYLCASSPSTGVGYGYTFGSGTRLTVV.

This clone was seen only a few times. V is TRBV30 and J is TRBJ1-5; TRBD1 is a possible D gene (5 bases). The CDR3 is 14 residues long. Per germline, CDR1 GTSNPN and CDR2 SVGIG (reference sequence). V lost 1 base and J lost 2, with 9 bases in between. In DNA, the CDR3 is TGTGCCTGGAGTGGAGAAGGGGGCAATCAGCCCCAGCATTTT. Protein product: CAWSGEGGNQPQHF.

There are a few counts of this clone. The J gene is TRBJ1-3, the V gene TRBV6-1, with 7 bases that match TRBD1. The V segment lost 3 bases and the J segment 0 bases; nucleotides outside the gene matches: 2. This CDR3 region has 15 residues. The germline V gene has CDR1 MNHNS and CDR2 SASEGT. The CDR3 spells CASSEEGASGNTIYF. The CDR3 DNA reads TGTGCCAGCAGTGAGGAGGGGGCCTCTGGAAACACCATATATTTT.